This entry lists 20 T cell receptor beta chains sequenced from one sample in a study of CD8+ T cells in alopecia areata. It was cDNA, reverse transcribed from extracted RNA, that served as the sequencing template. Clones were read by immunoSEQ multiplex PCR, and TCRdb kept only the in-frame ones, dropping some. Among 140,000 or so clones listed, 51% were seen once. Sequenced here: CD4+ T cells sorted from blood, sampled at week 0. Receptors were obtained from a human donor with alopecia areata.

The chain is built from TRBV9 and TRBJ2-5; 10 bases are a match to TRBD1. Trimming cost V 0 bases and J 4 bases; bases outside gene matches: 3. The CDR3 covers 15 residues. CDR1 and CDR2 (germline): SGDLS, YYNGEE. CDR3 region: CASSVGDRGRETQYF. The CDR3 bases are TGTGCCAGCAGCGTAGGGGACAGGGGTAGAGAGACCCAGTACTTC.

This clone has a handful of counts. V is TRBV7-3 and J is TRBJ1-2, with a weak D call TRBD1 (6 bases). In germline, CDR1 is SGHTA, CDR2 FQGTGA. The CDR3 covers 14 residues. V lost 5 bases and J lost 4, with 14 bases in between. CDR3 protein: CASSPDGGSYGYTF. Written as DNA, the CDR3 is TGTGCCAGCAGCCCCGATGGGGGCAGCTATGGCTACACCTTC.

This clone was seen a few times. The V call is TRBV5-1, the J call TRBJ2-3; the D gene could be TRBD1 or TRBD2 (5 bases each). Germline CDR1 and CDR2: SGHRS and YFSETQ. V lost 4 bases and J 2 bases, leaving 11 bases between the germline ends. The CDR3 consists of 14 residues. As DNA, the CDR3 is TGCGCCAGCAGCCCGGGACGGCCCACAGATACGCAGTATTTT. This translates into CASSPGRPTDTQYF.

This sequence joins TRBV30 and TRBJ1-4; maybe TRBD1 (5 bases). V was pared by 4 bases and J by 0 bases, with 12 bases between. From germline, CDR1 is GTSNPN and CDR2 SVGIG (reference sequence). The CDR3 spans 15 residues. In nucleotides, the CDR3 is TGTGCCTGGACCAGACGGGGCGCAACTAATGAAAAACTGTTTTTT. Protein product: CAWTRRGATNEKLFF. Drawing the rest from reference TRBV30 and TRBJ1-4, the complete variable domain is SQTIHQWPATLVQPVGSPLSLECTVEGTSNPNLYWYRQAAGRGLQLLFYSVGIGQISSEVPQNLSASRPQDRQFILSSKKLLLSDSGFYLCAWTRRGATNEKLFFGSGTQLSVL.

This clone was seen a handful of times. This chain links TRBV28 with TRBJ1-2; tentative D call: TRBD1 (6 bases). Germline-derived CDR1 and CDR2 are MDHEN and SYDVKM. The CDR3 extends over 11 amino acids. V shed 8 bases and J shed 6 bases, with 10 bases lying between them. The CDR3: CASRGGNGYTF. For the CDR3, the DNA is TGTGCCAGCCGAGGGGGGAATGGCTACACCTTC.

The CDR3 loop is CASSLVGTSSYEQYF. The CDR3 DNA reads TGTGCCAGCAGCTTAGTAGGGACTAGCTCTTACGAGCAGTACTTC. The chain carries TRBV7-2 and TRBJ2-7, with TRBD2 identical over 9 bases. Looked up from germline, CDR1 is SGHTA and CDR2 is FQGNSA. The CDR3 consists of 15 residues. V lost 1 base, J lost 4 bases, and 5 bases stayed unmatched.

CDR3 residues: CASSLGAGQPQHF. The DNA of the CDR3 is TGTGCCAGCAGCTTAGGGGCTGGTCAGCCCCAGCATTTT. The gene calls are TRBV11-2 and TRBJ1-5; D unresolved. Germline V CDR1 and CDR2: SGHAT, FQNNGV. Trimming cost V 1 base and J 6 bases, with 7 bases left between them. The CDR3 length is 13 residues. Variable domain in full (rest from reference TRBV11-2 and TRBJ1-5): EAGVAQSPRYKIIEKRQSVAFWCNPISGHATLYWYQQILGQGPKLLIQFQNNGVVDDSQLPKDRFSAERLKGVDSTLKIQPAKLEDSAVYLCASSLGAGQPQHFGDGTRLSIL.

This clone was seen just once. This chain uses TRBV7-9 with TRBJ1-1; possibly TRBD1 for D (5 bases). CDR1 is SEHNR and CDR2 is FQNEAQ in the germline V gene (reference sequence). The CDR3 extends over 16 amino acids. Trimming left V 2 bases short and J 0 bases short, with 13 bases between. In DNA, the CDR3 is TGTGCCAGCAGCTTATCAGTTAGACAGATGAACACTGAAGCTTTCTTT. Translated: CASSLSVRQMNTEAFF.

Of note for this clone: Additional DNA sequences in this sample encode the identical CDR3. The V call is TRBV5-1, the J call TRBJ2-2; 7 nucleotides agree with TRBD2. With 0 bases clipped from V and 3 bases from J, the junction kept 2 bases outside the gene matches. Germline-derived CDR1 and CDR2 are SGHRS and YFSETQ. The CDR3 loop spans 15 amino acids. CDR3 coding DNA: TGCGCCAGCAGCTTGGTCCTAGCGGACACCGGGGAGCTGTTTTTT. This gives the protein CASSLVLADTGELFF. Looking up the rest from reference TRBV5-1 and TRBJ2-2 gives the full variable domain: KAGVTQTPRYLIKTRGQQVTLSCSPISGHRSVSWYQQTPGQGLQFLFEYFSETQRNKGNFPGRFSGRQFSNSRSEMNVSTLELGDSALYLCASSLVLADTGELFFGEGSRLTVL.

The CDR3 region has the DNA TGTGCCAGCAGTGAGGGGATGAACACTGAAGCTTTCTTT. Amino acid sequence: CASSEGMNTEAFF. The rearrangement joins TRBV2 to TRBJ1-1, with D hard to call. Trimming left V 3 bases short and J 0 bases short, with 5 bases between. Germline CDR1 and CDR2: SNHLY and FYNNEI. This CDR3 has 13 amino acids. Complete variable domain (other parts from reference TRBV2 and TRBJ1-1): EPEVTQTPSHQVTQMGQEVILRCVPISNHLYFYWYRQILGQKVEFLVSFYNNEISEKSEIFDDQFSVERPDGSNFTLKIRSTKLEDSAMYFCASSEGMNTEAFFGQGTRLTVV.

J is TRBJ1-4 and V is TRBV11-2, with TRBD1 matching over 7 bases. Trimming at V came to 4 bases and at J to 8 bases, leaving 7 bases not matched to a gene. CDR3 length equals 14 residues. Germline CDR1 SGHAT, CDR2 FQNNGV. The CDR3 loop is CASSSLQGREKLFF. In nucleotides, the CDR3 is TGTGCCAGCAGCTCTCTACAGGGGAGGGAAAAACTGTTTTTT.

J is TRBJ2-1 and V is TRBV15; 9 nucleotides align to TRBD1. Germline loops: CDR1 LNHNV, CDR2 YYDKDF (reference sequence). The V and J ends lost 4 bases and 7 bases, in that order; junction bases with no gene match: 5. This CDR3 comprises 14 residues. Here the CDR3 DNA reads TGTGCCACCAGCAACAGGGGGCGGTGGAATGAGCAGTTCTTC. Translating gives CATSNRGRWNEQFF.

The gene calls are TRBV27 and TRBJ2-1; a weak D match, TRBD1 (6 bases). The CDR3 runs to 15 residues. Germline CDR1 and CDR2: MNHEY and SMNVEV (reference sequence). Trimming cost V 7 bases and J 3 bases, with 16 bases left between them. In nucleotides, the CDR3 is TGTGCCAGCAACCTACAGGGTGGGGTCTACAATGAGCAGTTCTTC. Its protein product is CASNLQGGVYNEQFF.

The CDR3 DNA reads as TGTGCCAGCAGCCCTAGTCCCCTCGTTCGTGAGCAGTTCTTC. Amino acids: CASSPSPLVREQFF. The chain uses TRBV7-2 and TRBJ2-1; D is uncertain. Germline loops: CDR1 SGHTA, CDR2 FQGNSA. Trimming left V 5 bases short and J 9 bases short, with 17 bases between. The CDR3 sequence is 14 residues long.

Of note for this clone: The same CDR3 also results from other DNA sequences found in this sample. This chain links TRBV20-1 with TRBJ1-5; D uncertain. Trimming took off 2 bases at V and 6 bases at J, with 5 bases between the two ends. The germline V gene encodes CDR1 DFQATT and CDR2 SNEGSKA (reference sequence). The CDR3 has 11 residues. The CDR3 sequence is CSARSGQPQHF. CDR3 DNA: TGCAGTGCTAGAAGCGGTCAGCCCCAGCATTTT.

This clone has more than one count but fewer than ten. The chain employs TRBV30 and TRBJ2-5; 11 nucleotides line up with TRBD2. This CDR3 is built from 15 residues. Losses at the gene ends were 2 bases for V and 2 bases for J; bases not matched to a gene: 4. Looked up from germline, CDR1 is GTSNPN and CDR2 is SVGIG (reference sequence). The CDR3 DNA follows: TGTGCCTGGAGTTCTACTAGCGGGAGTCAAGAGACCCAGTACTTC. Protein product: CAWSSTSGSQETQYF.

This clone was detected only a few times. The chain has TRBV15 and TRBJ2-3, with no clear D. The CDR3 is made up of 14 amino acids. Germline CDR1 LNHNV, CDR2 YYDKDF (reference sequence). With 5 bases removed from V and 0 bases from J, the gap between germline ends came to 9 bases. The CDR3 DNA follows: TGTGCCACCAGCCTTTCTCCTAGCACAGATACGCAGTATTTT. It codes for CATSLSPSTDTQYF.

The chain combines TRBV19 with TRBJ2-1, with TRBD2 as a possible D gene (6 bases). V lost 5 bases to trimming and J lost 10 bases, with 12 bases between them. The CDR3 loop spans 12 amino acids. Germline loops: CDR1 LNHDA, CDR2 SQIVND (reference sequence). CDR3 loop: CASSAPGGEQFF. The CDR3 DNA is TGTGCCAGTAGTGCCCCTGGGGGGGAGCAGTTCTTC.

DNA for the CDR3: TGCGCCAGCAGCCAAGATCCCCGGGGCGAGCAGTACTTC. This translates into CASSQDPRGEQYF. The rearrangement uses TRBV4-3 and TRBJ2-7, with a weak D call TRBD2 (5 bases). The CDR3 contains 13 residues. Germline CDR1 reads LGHNA; CDR2 reads YSLEER. Trimming removed 0 bases at V and 6 bases at J, with 9 bases between.

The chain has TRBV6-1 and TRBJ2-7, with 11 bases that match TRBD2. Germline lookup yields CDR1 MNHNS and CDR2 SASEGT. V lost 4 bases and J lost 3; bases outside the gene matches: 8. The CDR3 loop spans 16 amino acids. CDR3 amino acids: CASSAIAGGTYYEQYF. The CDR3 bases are TGTGCCAGCAGTGCAATAGCGGGAGGGACTTACTACGAGCAGTACTTC.